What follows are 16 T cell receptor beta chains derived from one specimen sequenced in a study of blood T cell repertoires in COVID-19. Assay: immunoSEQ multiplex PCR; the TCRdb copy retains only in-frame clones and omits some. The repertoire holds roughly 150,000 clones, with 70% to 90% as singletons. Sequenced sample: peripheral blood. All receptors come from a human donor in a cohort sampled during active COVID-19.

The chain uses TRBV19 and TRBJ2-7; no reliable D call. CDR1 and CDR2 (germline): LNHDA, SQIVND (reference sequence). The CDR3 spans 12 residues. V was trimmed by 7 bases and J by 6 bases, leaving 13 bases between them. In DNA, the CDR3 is TGTGCCAGTACCCTCGACGGAGCCGAGCAGTACTTC. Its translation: CASTLDGAEQYF.

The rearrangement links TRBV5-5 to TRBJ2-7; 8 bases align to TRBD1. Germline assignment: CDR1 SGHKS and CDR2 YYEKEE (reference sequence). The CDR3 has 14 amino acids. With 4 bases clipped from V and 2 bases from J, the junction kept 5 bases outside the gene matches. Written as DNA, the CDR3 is TGTGCCAGCAGCCATTCACAGGGGGCCTACGAGCAGTACTTC. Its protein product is CASSHSQGAYEQYF.

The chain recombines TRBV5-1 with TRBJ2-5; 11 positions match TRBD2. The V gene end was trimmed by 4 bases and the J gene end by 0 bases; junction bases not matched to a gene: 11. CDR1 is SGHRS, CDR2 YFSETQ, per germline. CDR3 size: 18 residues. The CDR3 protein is CASSLGTSGKLYQETQYF. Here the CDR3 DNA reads TGCGCCAGCAGCCTTGGGACTAGCGGAAAATTGTACCAAGAGACCCAGTACTTC.

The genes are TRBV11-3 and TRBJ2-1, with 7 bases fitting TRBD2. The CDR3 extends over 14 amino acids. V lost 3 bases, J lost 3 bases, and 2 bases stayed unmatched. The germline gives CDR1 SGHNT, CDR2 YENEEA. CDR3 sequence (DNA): TGTGCCAGCAGCTTTCGGACTAGCTACAATGAGCAGTTCTTC. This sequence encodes CASSFRTSYNEQFF.

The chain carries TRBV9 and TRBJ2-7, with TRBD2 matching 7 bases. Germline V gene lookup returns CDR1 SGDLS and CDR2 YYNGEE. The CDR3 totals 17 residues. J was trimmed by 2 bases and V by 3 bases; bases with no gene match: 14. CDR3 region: CASSGPPGTTRPYEQYF. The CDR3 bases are TGTGCCAGCAGCGGCCCACCCGGGACTACCCGTCCCTACGAGCAGTACTTC.

CDR3 sequence (DNA): TGTGCCAGCAGCCCCTTAACGGGACAGGGGATCTCTGGGGCCAACGTCCTGACTTTC. Translated, it gives CASSPLTGQGISGANVLTF. The chain combines TRBV3-1 (or the pseudogene TRBV3-2) with TRBJ2-6; TRBD1 matches at 10 bases. This CDR3 contains 19 residues. V gave up 4 bases and J gave up 0 bases; unmatched junction bases: 9. Germline values: CDR1 LGHDT, CDR2 YNNKEL (reference sequence).

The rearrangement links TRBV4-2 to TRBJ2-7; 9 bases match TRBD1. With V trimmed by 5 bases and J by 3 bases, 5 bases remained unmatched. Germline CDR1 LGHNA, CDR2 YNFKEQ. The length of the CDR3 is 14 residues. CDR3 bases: TGTGCCAGCAGCGGGGGACAGGGTATCTACGAGCAGTACTTC. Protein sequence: CASSGGQGIYEQYF.

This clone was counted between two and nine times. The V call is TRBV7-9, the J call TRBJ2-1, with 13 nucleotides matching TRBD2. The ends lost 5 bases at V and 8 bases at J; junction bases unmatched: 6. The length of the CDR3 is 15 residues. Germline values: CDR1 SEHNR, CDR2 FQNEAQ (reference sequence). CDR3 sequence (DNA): TGTGCCAGCAGCACTGGACTAGCGGGAGTCGATGAGCAGTTCTTC. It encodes CASSTGLAGVDEQFF.

CDR3: CASSLRLAGGLTDTQYF. The CDR3 region has the DNA TGTGCCAGCAGCCTCCGACTAGCGGGGGGACTCACAGATACGCAGTATTTT. V and J are TRBV7-9 and TRBJ2-3; 13 bases match TRBD2. V gave up 5 bases and J gave up 2 bases; unmatched junction bases: 7. This CDR3 spans 17 amino acids. The germline gives CDR1 SEHNR, CDR2 FQNEAQ (reference sequence).

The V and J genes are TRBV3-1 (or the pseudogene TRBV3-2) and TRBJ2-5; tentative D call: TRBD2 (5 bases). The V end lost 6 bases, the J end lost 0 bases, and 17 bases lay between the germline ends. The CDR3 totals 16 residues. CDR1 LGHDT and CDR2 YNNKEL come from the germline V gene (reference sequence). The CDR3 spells CASSLSGSSYQETQYF. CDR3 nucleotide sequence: TGTGCCAGCAGTCTAAGCGGTTCTTCGTACCAAGAGACCCAGTACTTC.

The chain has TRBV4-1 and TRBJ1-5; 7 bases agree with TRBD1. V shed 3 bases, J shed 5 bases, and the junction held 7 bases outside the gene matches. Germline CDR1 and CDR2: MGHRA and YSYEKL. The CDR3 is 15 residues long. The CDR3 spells CASSHRQGVDQPQHF. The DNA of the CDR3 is TGCGCCAGCAGCCACCGACAGGGAGTGGATCAGCCCCAGCATTTT.

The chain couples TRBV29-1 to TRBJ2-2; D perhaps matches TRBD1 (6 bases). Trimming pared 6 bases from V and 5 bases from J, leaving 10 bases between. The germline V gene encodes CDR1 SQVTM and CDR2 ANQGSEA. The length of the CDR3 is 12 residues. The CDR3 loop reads CSVGQGTGELFF. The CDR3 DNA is TGCAGCGTGGGACAAGGAACCGGGGAGCTGTTTTTT.

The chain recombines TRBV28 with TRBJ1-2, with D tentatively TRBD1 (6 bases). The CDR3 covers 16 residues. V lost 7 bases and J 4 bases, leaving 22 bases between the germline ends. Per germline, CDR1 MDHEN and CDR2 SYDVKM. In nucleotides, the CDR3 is TGTGCCAGCATCCCCGACGGGACACCGCTTCTCTATGGCTACACCTTC. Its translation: CASIPDGTPLLYGYTF.

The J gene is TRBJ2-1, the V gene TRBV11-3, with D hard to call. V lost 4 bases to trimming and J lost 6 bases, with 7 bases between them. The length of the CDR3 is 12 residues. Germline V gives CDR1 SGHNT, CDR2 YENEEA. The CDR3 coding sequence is TGTGCCAGCAGCTACACCCTCAATGAGCAGTTCTTC. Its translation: CASSYTLNEQFF.

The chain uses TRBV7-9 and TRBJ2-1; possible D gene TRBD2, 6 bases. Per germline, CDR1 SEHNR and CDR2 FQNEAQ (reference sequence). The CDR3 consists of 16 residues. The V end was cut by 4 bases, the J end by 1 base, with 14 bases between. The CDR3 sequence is CASSSYSGQSYNEQFF. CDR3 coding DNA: TGTGCCAGCAGCTCGTACAGCGGGCAATCCTACAATGAGCAGTTCTTC.

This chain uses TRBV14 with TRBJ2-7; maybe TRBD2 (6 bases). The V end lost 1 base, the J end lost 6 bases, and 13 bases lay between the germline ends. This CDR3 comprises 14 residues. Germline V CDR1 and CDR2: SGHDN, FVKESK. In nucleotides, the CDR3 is TGTGCCAGCAGCCAAGTTCTGGGAGGAACCGAGCAGTACTTC. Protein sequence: CASSQVLGGTEQYF. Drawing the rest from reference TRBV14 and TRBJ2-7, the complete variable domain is EAGVTQFPSHSVIEKGQTVTLRCDPISGHDNLYWYRRVMGKEIKFLLHFVKESKQDESGMPNNRFLAERTGGTYSTLKVQPAELEDSGVYFCASSQVLGGTEQYFGPGTRLTVT.